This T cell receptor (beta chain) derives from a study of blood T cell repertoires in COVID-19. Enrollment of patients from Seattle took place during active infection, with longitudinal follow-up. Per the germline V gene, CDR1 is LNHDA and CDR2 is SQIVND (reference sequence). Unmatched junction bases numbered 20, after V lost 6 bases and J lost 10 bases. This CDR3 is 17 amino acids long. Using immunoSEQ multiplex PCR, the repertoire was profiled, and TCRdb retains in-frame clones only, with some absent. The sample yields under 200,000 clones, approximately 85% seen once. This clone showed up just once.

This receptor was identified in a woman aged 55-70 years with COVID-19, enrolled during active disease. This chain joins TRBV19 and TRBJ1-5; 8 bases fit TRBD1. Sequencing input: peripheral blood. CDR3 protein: CASRILSGTGLGGPQHF. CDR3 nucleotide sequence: TGTGCCAGTAGGATTCTCTCCGGGACAGGCTTAGGGGGACCCCAGCATTTT. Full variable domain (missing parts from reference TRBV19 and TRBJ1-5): DGGITQSPKYLFRKEGQNVTLSCEQNLNHDAMYWYRQDPGQGLRLIYYSQIVNDFQKGDIAEGYSVSREKKESFPLTVTSAQKNPTAFYLCASRILSGTGLGGPQHFGDGTRLSIL.